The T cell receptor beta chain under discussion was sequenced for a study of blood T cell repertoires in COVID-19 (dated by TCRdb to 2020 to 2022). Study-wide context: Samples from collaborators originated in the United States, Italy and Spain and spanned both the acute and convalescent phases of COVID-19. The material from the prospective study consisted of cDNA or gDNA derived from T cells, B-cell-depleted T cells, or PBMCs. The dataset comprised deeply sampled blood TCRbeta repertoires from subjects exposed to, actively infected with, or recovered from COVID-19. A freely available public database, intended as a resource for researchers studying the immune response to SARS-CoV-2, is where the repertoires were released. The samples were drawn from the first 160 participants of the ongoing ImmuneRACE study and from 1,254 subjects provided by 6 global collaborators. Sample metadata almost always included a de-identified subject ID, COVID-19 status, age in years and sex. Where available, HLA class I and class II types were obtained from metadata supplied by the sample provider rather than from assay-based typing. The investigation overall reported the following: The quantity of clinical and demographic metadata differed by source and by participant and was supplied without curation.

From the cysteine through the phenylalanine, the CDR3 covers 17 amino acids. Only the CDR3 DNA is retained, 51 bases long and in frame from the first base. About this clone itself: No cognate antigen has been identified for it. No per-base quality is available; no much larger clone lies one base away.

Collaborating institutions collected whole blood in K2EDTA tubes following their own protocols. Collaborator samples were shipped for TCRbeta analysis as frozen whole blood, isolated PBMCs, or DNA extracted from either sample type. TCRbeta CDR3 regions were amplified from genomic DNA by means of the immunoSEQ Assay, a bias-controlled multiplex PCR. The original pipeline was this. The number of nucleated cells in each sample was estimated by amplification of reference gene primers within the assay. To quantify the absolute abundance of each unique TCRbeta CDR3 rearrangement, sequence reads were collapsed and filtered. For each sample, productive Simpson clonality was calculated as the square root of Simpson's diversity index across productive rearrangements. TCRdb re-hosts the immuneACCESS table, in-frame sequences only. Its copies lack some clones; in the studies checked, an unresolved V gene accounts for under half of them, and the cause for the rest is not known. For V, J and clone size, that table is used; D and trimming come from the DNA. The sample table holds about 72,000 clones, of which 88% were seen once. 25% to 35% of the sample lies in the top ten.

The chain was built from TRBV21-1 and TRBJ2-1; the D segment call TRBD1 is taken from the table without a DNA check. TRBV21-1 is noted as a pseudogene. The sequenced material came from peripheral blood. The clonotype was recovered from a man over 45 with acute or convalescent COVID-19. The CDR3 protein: CASSTPRTGQTYNEQFF. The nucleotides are TGTGCCAGCAGCACACCAAGGACAGGGCAGACCTACAATGAGCAGTTCTTC.